Described below is a single T cell receptor beta chain sequence and its context. Its antigen is unidentified. The sample is drawn from a study of OX40 agonist ivuxolimab in advanced cancers. Study at large: An agonistic human IgG2 monoclonal antibody against OX40 (CD134) was given.

Study findings and constraints: The mean number of expanded clones was higher in CD8+ T cells than in CD4+.

V was cut by 4 bases and J by 0 bases, with 18 bases left in between. The CDR3 is 17 amino acids. Germline V lookup: CDR1 KGHSH, CDR2 LQKENI. Profiling relied on immunoSEQ multiplex PCR, and the TCRdb table lists in-frame clones only, not all of them. This repertoire shows around 69,000 clones, around 89% found once; its top ten account for under 4.5%. The clonotype originates from an adult with an advanced solid tumor such as melanoma, head and neck, liver or kidney cancer. The chain couples TRBV18 to TRBJ1-1, with D possibly matching TRBD1 (6 bases). The sample in question was CD4+ or CD8+ T cells sorted from blood, obtained in a trial of the OX40 agonist ivuxolimab. The CDR3 spells CASSLRITGLLNTEAFF. Here the CDR3 DNA reads TGTGCCAGCTCACTCCGCATAACAGGGCTCCTGAACACTGAAGCTTTCTTT.